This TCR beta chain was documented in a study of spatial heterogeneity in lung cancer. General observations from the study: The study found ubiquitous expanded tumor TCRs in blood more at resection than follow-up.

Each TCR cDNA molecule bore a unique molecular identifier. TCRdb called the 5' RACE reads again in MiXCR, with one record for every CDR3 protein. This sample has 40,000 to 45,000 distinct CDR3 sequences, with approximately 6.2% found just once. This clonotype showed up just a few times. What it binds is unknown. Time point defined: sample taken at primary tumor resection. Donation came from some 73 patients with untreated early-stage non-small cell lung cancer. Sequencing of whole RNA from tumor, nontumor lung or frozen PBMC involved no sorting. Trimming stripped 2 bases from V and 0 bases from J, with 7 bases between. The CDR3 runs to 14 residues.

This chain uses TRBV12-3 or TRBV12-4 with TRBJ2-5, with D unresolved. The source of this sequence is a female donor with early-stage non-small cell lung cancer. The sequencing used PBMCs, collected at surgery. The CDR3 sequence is CASSLSEDQETQYF. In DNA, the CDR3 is TGTGCCAGCAGTTTATCCGAGGACCAAGAGACCCAGTACTTC.